These 29 T cell receptor beta chains were sequenced from one sample in a study of cytomegalovirus exposure and HLA in healthy donors. PCR was performed using 60 Vbeta and 13 Jbeta primers. Some clones are missing from TCRdb's copy, which holds only in-frame ones; the method was immunoSEQ multiplex PCR. The sample has 150,000 or so clones; around 82% are singletons. Sequences were obtained from PBMCs. The receptors were gathered from a boy aged 2 to 10 in good health and CMV-seronegative.

The V call is TRBV6-5, the J call TRBJ2-3; the match to TRBD2 covers 10 bases. CDR1 is MNHEY, CDR2 SVGAGI, per germline. With V trimmed by 6 bases and J by 0 bases, 3 bases remained unmatched. CDR3 size: 15 residues. DNA for the CDR3: TGTGCCAGCAGAAAACTAGCGGGAAGCACAGATACGCAGTATTTT. Translating it yields CASRKLAGSTDTQYF.

The chain joins TRBV6-1 to TRBJ2-6; 7 bases match TRBD1. V dropped 2 bases and J dropped 2; count of bases not matched to a gene: 0. The germline CDR1 and CDR2 sequences are MNHNS and SASEGT. The CDR3 runs 15 residues. CDR3 region: CASSETGAGANVLTF. For the CDR3, the DNA is TGTGCCAGCAGTGAAACAGGGGCTGGGGCCAACGTCCTGACTTTC.

The J gene is TRBJ2-3, the V gene TRBV6-5; tentative D call: TRBD2 (6 bases). The length of the CDR3 is 15 residues. Germline V CDR1 and CDR2: MNHEY, SVGAGI. V was pared by 5 bases and J by 0 bases, with 12 bases between. CDR3 nucleotides: TGTGCCAGCAGTACCGTGGGGACTAGCACAGATACGCAGTATTTT. It translates to CASSTVGTSTDTQYF.

V and J are TRBV7-9 and TRBJ1-2; D is undetermined. Per the germline V gene, CDR1 is SEHNR and CDR2 is FQNEAQ (reference sequence). The V end was cut by 6 bases, the J end by 5 bases, with 13 bases between. The CDR3 has 13 amino acids. CDR3 in amino acids: CASSSAEVYGYTF. CDR3 in DNA: TGTGCCAGCAGTTCCGCTGAGGTGTATGGCTACACCTTC.

The chain combines TRBV5-1 with TRBJ2-1; TRBD1 aligns across 7 bases. CDR1 and CDR2 (germline): SGHRS, YFSETQ. The CDR3 consists of 18 residues. Unmatched junction bases numbered 23, after V lost 5 bases and J lost 9 bases. The chain's CDR3 is CASSRSGQEWGWGTEQFF. The CDR3 DNA follows: TGCGCCAGCAGTCGGTCCGGACAGGAGTGGGGTTGGGGGACTGAGCAGTTCTTC. The complete variable domain, with remaining parts taken from reference TRBV5-1 and TRBJ2-1, reads KAGVTQTPRYLIKTRGQQVTLSCSPISGHRSVSWYQQTPGQGLQFLFEYFSETQRNKGNFPGRFSGRQFSNSRSEMNVSTLELGDSALYLCASSRSGQEWGWGTEQFFGPGTRLTVL.

The rearrangement uses TRBV2 and TRBJ2-1; 12 nucleotides align to TRBD2. The CDR3 is 14 amino acids. Germline V gene lookup returns CDR1 SNHLY and CDR2 FYNNEI. Trimming cost V 6 bases and J 6 bases; bases outside gene matches: 3. The CDR3 nucleotides read TGTGCCAGCAGAGGACTAGCGGGACCCAATGAGCAGTTCTTC. It codes for CASRGLAGPNEQFF.

The chain has TRBV4-1 and TRBJ2-4; no clear D. Trimming shortened V by 4 bases and J by 0 bases, and 10 bases separated the two germline ends. There are 15 residues in the CDR3. CDR1 and CDR2 from the germline V gene are MGHRA and YSYEKL. CDR3 nucleotides: TGCGCCAGCAGCCTCCTAGTATTAGCCAAAAACATTCAGTACTTC. Residues: CASSLLVLAKNIQYF.

The genes are TRBV5-6 and TRBJ2-7, with 11 positions matching TRBD1. This CDR3 is built from 16 residues. Germline V lookup: CDR1 SGHDT, CDR2 YYEEEE. Trimming at V came to 4 bases and at J to 6 bases, leaving 12 bases not matched to a gene. The CDR3 here is CASSPLVGQGAGEQYF. As DNA, the CDR3 is TGTGCCAGCAGCCCTCTCGTCGGACAGGGGGCGGGCGAGCAGTACTTC. The full variable domain, its missing parts supplied by reference TRBV5-6 and TRBJ2-7, is DAGVTQSPTHLIKTRGQQVTLRCSPKSGHDTVSWYQQALGQGPQFIFQYYEEEERQRGNFPDRFSGHQFPNYSSELNVNALLLGDSALYLCASSPLVGQGAGEQYFGPGTRLTVT.

This chain links TRBV4-1 with TRBJ2-7, with D possibly matching TRBD2 (6 bases). Germline loops: CDR1 MGHRA, CDR2 YSYEKL. V lost 4 bases and J 1 base, leaving 11 bases between the germline ends. The CDR3 totals 14 residues. The CDR3 reads CASSLGLSSYEQYF. The CDR3 region has the DNA TGCGCCAGCAGCCTGGGACTCTCATCCTACGAGCAGTACTTC.

The genes are TRBV4-1 and TRBJ2-2, with D possibly being TRBD2 (6 bases). The germline gives CDR1 MGHRA, CDR2 YSYEKL. This CDR3 is built from 17 residues. V lost 1 base to trimming and J lost 5 bases, with 17 bases between them. The CDR3 nucleotides read TGCGCCAGCAGCCAAGTGGCGGGGAAGGTAGTTACCGGGGAGCTGTTTTTT. This sequence encodes CASSQVAGKVVTGELFF.

This chain uses TRBV6-5 with TRBJ1-5, with D perhaps TRBD1 (6 bases). Germline V CDR1 and CDR2: MNHEY, SVGAGI. The V gene lost 3 bases and the J gene lost 4 bases, with 10 bases spanning the gap. The CDR3 is 14 amino acids. The CDR3 bases are TGTGCCAGCAGTTATCGTACAGGGAATCAGCCCCAGCATTTT. Its protein product is CASSYRTGNQPQHF.

V and J are TRBV30 and TRBJ2-7; the D gene is possibly TRBD2 (5 bases). CDR1 GTSNPN and CDR2 SVGIG come from the germline V gene (reference sequence). CDR3 length: 12 amino acids. V lost 3 bases and J 1 base, leaving 7 bases between the germline ends. Written as DNA, the CDR3 is TGTGCCTGGAGCCGGGATTCCTACGAGCAGTACTTC. Translation: CAWSRDSYEQYF.

The chain carries TRBV7-2 and TRBJ2-3, with D tentatively TRBD2 (6 bases). Germline lookup yields CDR1 SGHTA and CDR2 FQGNSA. CDR3 size: 15 residues. V was pared by 2 bases and J by 0 bases, with 9 bases between. In nucleotides, the CDR3 is TGTGCCAGCAGCTTACTACTAGCTAGCACAGATACGCAGTATTTT. The encoded protein is CASSLLLASTDTQYF. Supplemented by reference TRBV7-2 and TRBJ2-3, the full variable domain reads GAGVSQSPSNKVTEKGKDVELRCDPISGHTALYWYRQSLGQGLEFLIYFQGNSAPDKSGLPSDRFSAERTGGSVSTLTIQRTQQEDSAVYLCASSLLLASTDTQYFGPGTRLTVL.

V is TRBV7-9 and J is TRBJ2-1, with TRBD1 identical over 8 bases. The CDR3 is 16 amino acids. Germline values: CDR1 SEHNR, CDR2 FQNEAQ (reference sequence). V gave up 5 bases and J gave up 4 bases; unmatched junction bases: 10. The CDR3 spells CASSEGTGGTYNEQFF. The CDR3 DNA reads as TGTGCCAGCAGCGAGGGGACAGGAGGGACTTACAATGAGCAGTTCTTC.

The J gene is TRBJ2-2, the V gene TRBV2; TRBD1 is a possible D gene (5 bases). CDR3 length: 13 residues. Germline CDR1 reads SNHLY; CDR2 reads FYNNEI. The V end lost 3 bases, the J end lost 9 bases, and 11 bases lay between the germline ends. The CDR3 DNA reads as TGTGCCAGCAGTGAGGTCAGGGTCCGGGAGCTGTTTTTT. It codes for CASSEVRVRELFF.

In this sample, this clone turned up once. The chain is built from TRBV6-1 and TRBJ2-7, with a tentative D call TRBD1 (6 bases). Germline CDR1 MNHNS, CDR2 SASEGT. V was pared by 2 bases and J by 1 base, with 9 bases between. The CDR3 covers 14 residues. The CDR3 DNA is TGTGCCAGCAGTGAAATGCAGGGGTCCTACGAGCAGTACTTC. Amino acids: CASSEMQGSYEQYF.

This chain connects TRBV28 to TRBJ2-6; D unresolved. The CDR3 is made up of 14 amino acids. Trimming took 6 bases from V and 0 from J, leaving 6 bases between them. Germline CDR1 and CDR2: MDHEN and SYDVKM. The DNA of the CDR3 is TGTGCCAGCAGGGAGTCCTCTGGGGCCAACGTCCTGACTTTC. This sequence encodes CASRESSGANVLTF.

In nucleotides, the CDR3 is TGCAGCGTTGTGCTACTCTACGAGCAGTACTTC. This translates into CSVVLLYEQYF. This chain connects TRBV29-1 to TRBJ2-7; D unresolved. The germline CDR1 and CDR2 sequences are SQVTM and ANQGSEA. Trimming took 4 bases from V and 3 from J, leaving 7 bases between them. This CDR3 is built from 11 residues.

The V and J genes are TRBV2 and TRBJ1-5; D gene unclear. V was shortened by 7 bases and J by 3 bases, with 7 bases between the two germline ends. The germline gives CDR1 SNHLY, CDR2 FYNNEI. The CDR3 runs 12 residues. The CDR3 nucleotides are TGTGCCAGCACCGACTTCAATCAGCCCCAGCATTTT. Protein sequence: CASTDFNQPQHF.

This chain connects TRBV30 to TRBJ2-5, with D possibly being TRBD1 (5 bases). Matching the DNA end better, TRBJ2-7 makes the J call doubtful. Germline V gives CDR1 GTSNPN, CDR2 SVGIG (reference sequence). The CDR3 length is 12 residues. The CDR3 reads CAWTGLSYEQYF. In DNA form, the CDR3 reads TGTGCCTGGACAGGGCTTTCCTACGAGCAGTACTTC.

This chain joins TRBV2 and TRBJ1-2; a weak D match, TRBD1 (6 bases). The CDR3 is 13 residues long. CDR1 is SNHLY, CDR2 FYNNEI, per germline. The V end lost 1 base, the J end lost 7 bases, and 10 bases lay between the germline ends. The CDR3 DNA reads as TGTGCCAGCAGTGAAGTACAGGGCTCTGGCTACACCTTC. This codes for CASSEVQGSGYTF.

The chain couples TRBV29-1 to TRBJ1-2; TRBD1 matches 10 bases. The ends lost 7 bases at V and 4 bases at J; junction bases unmatched: 0. From germline, CDR1 is SQVTM and CDR2 ANQGSEA. The CDR3 has 11 amino acids. The CDR3 DNA sequence: TGCAGCGGACAGGGGGCCTATGGCTACACCTTC. Its translation: CSGQGAYGYTF.

Concerning this clone: The junction differs from germline at one of its ends, possibly a read error. The genes are TRBV5-1 and TRBJ2-2; TRBD2 matches at 9 bases. The CDR3 is 17 amino acids. Germline V gene data show CDR1 as SGHRS and CDR2 as YFSETQ. DNA for the CDR3: TGCGCCAGCAGCTTGACCCGTAGCGGGAGCTACACCAGGGAGCTGTTTTTT. Translated: CASSLTRSGSYTRELFF.

V is TRBV5-1 and J is TRBJ2-5; 13 nucleotides line up with TRBD2. CDR1 is SGHRS, CDR2 YFSETQ, per germline. After removal of 4 bases from V and 2 bases from J, the junction contained 8 bases not matched to a gene. There are 17 residues in the CDR3. CDR3 amino acids: CASSPGTSGIGQETQYF. In DNA form, the CDR3 reads TGCGCCAGCAGCCCAGGGACTAGCGGGATCGGGCAAGAGACCCAGTACTTC.

The chain carries TRBV28 and TRBJ2-3, with 9 bases fitting TRBD2. Germline V gene sequence: CDR1 MDHEN, CDR2 SYDVKM. The CDR3 is 18 residues long. J gave up 1 base and V 4 bases, and 12 bases lay outside the gene matches. In nucleotides, the CDR3 is TGTGCCAGCAGTTCCAGACTAGCGGAGGCCCTTGGCACAGATACGCAGTATTTT. Amino acid sequence: CASSSRLAEALGTDTQYF.

This clone was detected only a few times. In DNA form, the CDR3 reads TGTGCCAGCAGCCGGACTCTGGGCCACGAGCAGTACTTC. Translating gives CASSRTLGHEQYF. The chain uses TRBV6-5 and TRBJ2-7; D is possibly TRBD2 (5 bases). CDR1 and CDR2 (germline): MNHEY, SVGAGI. V was cut by 6 bases and J by 5 bases, with 14 bases left in between. This CDR3 has 13 amino acids.

The rearrangement uses TRBV10-3 and TRBJ1-4; TRBD1 is a possible D gene (5 bases). Between the trimmed V and J ends, which lost 10 bases and 4 bases, there was a span of 25 bases. The CDR3 spans 17 residues. Per germline, CDR1 ENHRY and CDR2 SYGVKD. In nucleotides, the CDR3 is TGTGCCAGCAGGGCCCGAACAGGCTCGTGGGGTAATGAAAAACTGTTTTTT. It specifies CASRARTGSWGNEKLFF.

This sequence joins TRBV4-1 and TRBJ1-4; 8 bases are a match to TRBD1. The CDR3 runs 17 residues. Per the germline V gene, CDR1 is MGHRA and CDR2 is YSYEKL. The ends lost 0 bases at V and 6 bases at J; junction bases unmatched: 9. The CDR3 nucleotides read TGCGCCAGCAGCCAAGAACGGCAGGGGGCGCGGGATGAAAAACTGTTTTTT. This encodes CASSQERQGARDEKLFF.

The CDR3 spells CASSPVGRYEQYF. The CDR3 region has the DNA TGTGCCAGCAGCCCCGTAGGGAGATACGAGCAGTACTTC. The V call is TRBV6-5, the J call TRBJ2-7; maybe TRBD2 (5 bases). The CDR3 runs to 13 residues. V shed 6 bases and J shed 4 bases, with 13 bases lying between them. Germline values: CDR1 MNHEY, CDR2 SVGAGI.